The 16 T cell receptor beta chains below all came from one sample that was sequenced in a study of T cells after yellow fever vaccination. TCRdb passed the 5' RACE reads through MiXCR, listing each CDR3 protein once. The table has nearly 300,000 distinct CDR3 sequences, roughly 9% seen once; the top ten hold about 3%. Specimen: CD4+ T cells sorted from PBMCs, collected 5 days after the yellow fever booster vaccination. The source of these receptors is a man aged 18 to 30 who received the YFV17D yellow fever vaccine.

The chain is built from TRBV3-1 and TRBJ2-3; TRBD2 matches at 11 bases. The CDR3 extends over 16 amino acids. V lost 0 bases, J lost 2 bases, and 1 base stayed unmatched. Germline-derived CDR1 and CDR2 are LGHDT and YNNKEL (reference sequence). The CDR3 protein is CASSQDSGGATDTQYF. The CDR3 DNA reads TGTGCCAGCAGCCAAGATAGCGGGGGGGCCACAGATACGCAGTATTTT.

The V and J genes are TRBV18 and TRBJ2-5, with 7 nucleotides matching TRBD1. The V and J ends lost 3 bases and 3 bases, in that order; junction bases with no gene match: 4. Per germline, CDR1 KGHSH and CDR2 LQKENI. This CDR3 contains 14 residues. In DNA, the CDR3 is TGTGCCAGCTCACCCGGGACAGTAAAAGAGACCCAGTACTTC. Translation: CASSPGTVKETQYF.

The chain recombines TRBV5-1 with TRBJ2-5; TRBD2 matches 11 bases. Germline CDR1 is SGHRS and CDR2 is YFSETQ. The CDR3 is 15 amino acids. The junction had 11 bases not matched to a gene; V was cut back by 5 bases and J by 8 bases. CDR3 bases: TGCGCCAGCAGTCCGGGACTAGCGGACTCGGGTACCCAGTACTTC. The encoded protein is CASSPGLADSGTQYF.

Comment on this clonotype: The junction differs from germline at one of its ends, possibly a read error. CDR3: CEARSSYEQYF. CDR3 coding DNA: TGCGAAGCTAGGAGCTCCTACGAGCAGTACTTC. V gene TRBV6-5 combines with J gene TRBJ2-7; D is unresolved. Germline V lookup: CDR1 MNHEY, CDR2 SVGAGI. This CDR3 is 11 amino acids long.

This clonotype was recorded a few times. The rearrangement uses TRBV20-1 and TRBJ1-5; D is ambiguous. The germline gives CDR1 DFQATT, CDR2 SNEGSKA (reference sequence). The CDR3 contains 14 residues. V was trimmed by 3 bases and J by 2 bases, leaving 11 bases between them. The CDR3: CSARRQRGNQPQHF. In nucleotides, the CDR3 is TGCAGTGCTAGGCGGCAGAGGGGCAATCAGCCCCAGCATTTT.

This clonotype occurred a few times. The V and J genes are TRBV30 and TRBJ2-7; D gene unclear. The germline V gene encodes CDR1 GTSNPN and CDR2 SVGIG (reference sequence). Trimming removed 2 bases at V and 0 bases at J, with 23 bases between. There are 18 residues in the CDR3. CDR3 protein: CAWSTIRTLPRSSYEQYF. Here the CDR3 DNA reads TGTGCCTGGAGTACCATAAGGACCTTACCCAGGAGCTCCTACGAGCAGTACTTC.

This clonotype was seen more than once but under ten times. The CDR3 DNA follows: TGTGCCAGCAGCTCGAGGGGGGGGAACACTGAAGCTTTCTTT. The encoded protein is CASSSRGGNTEAFF. V usage is TRBV7-9 and J usage is TRBJ1-1, with D possibly TRBD1 on 6 matching bases. Looked up from germline, CDR1 is SEHNR and CDR2 is FQNEAQ (reference sequence). The CDR3 is 14 amino acids. V dropped 4 bases and J dropped 1 base, with 10 bases sitting between them.

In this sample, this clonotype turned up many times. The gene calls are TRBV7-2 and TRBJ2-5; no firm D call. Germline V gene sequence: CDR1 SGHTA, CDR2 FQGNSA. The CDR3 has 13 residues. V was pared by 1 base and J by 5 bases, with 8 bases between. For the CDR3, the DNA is TGTGCCAGCAGCTTAGGGGTTCGGGAGACCCAGTACTTC. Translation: CASSLGVRETQYF.

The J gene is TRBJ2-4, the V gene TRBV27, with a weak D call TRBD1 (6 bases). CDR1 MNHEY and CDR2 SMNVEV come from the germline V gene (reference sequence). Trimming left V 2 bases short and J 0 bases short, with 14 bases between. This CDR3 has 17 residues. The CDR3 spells CASSLRGSPIAKNIQYF. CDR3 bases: TGTGCCAGCAGTTTAAGGGGGTCTCCGATAGCCAAAAACATTCAGTACTTC.

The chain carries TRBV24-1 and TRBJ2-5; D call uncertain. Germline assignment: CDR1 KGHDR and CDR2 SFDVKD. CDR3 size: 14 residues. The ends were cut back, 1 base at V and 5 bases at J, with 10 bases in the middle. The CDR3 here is CATSDFPRSETQYF. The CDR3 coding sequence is TGTGCCACCAGTGATTTTCCCAGGTCGGAGACCCAGTACTTC.

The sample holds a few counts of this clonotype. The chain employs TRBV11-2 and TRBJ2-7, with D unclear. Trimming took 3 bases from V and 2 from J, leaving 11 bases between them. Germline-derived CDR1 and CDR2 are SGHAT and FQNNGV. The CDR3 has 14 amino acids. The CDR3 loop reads CASSFILATYEQYF. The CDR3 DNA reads TGTGCCAGCAGCTTCATCTTAGCCACCTACGAGCAGTACTTC.

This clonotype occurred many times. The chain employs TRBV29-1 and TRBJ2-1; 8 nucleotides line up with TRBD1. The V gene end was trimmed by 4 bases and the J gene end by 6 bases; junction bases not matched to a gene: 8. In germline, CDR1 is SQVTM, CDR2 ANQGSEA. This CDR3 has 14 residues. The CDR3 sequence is CSVAGDRGANEQFF. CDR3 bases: TGCAGCGTTGCGGGTGACAGGGGCGCCAATGAGCAGTTCTTC.

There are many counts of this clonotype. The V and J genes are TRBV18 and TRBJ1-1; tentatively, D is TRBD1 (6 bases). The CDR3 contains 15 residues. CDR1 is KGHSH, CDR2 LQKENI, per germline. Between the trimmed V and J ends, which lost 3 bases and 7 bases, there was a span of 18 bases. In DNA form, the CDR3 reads TGTGCCAGCTCACCCCCCTGGGGGGGCTCGGGTGAAGCTTTCTTT. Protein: CASSPPWGGSGEAFF.

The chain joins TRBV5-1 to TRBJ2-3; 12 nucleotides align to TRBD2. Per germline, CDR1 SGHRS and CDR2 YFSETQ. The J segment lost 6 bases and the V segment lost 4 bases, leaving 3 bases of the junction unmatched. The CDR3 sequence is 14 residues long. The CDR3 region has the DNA TGCGCCAGCAGCCGGACTAGCGGGGAGGATACGCAGTATTTT. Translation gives CASSRTSGEDTQYF.

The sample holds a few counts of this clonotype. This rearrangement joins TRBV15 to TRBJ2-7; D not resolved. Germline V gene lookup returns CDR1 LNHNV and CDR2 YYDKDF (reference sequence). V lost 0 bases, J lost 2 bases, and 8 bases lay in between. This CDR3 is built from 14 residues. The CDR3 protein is CATSRDLGTYEQYF. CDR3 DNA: TGTGCCACCAGCAGAGATTTAGGTACCTACGAGCAGTACTTC. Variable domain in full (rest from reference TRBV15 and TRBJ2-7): DAMVIQNPRYQVTQFGKPVTLSCSQTLNHNVMYWYQQKSSQAPKLLFHYYDKDFNNEADTPDNFQSRRPNTSFCFLDIRSPGLGDTAMYLCATSRDLGTYEQYFGPGTRLTVT.

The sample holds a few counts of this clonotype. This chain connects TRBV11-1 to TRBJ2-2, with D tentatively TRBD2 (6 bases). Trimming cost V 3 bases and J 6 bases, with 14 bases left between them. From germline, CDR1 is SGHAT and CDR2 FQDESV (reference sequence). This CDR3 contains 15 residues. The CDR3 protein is CASSFSPTGAGELFF. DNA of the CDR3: TGTGCCAGCAGCTTTAGTCCGACGGGGGCCGGGGAGCTGTTTTTT.